This TCR beta chain was captured by sequencing in a study of vaccination effects on CD4 cells after COVID-19. Study-wide background: Sampling occurred 16 days and one week pre-vaccination in a couple of convalescent patients.

In the ViraFEST assay, antigen-specific CD4+ clonotypes were identified by expansion after peptide-pool stimulation. Once cultured for approximately ten days, the cells underwent separation to obtain CD4+ T cells. The person acquired a PCR-confirmed SARS-CoV-2 infection between March and December 2020. CDR3 size: 16 residues. With V trimmed by 0 bases and J by 7 bases, 8 bases remained unmatched. Germline loops: CDR1 SGHTA, CDR2 FQGTGA. In regard to this clone: No antigen is known for it.

Study-level points and caveats: Convalescents' spike-reactive clones after vaccination were mainly made up of new clones that the vaccine induced.

The data were produced by immunoSEQ multiplex PCR, yet TCRdb's version contains in-frame clones alone and is incomplete. Among around 28,000 clones, approximately 80% were seen once, and the ten largest hold 19%. The starting material was CD4+ T cells from PBMCs cultured with HCoV-NL63 spike peptides, obtained before COVID-19 vaccination. The chain recombines TRBV7-3 with TRBJ2-1; 8 bases are shared with TRBD2. The receptor's source is a human donor who had a prior SARS-CoV-2 infection. CDR3 sequence (DNA): TGTGCCAGCAGCTTAACTTCCAGCGGGAGAGATAATGAGCAGTTCTTC. It codes for CASSLTSSGRDNEQFF.